What follows are 4 T cell receptor beta chains derived from one specimen sequenced in a study of tumor T cells in aggressive B-cell lymphoma. Assay: immunoSEQ multiplex PCR; the TCRdb copy retains only in-frame clones and omits some. The table lists over 300 clones, more than 85% of them singletons. The sample was tumor tissue. Receptors originate from an adult with diffuse large B cell lymphoma.

This chain uses TRBV19 with TRBJ1-6; D gene ambiguous. V lost 5 bases and J 5 bases, leaving 10 bases between the germline ends. The CDR3 is made up of 14 amino acids. CDR1 LNHDA and CDR2 SQIVND come from the germline V gene (reference sequence). The CDR3 region is CASSPLEDNSPLHF. The CDR3 DNA follows: TGTGCCAGTAGTCCTCTTGAGGATAATTCACCCCTCCACTTT.

The chain links TRBV11-2 to TRBJ2-7; no clear D. CDR3 length equals 15 residues. Looked up from germline, CDR1 is SGHAT and CDR2 is FQNNGV. Deletions cut 1 base from V and 4 bases from J, with 14 bases between. CDR3 amino acids: CASSLVPSPGYEQYF. CDR3 coding DNA: TGTGCCAGCAGCTTAGTGCCTAGTCCCGGTTACGAGCAGTACTTC. Variable domain in full (rest from reference TRBV11-2 and TRBJ2-7): EAGVAQSPRYKIIEKRQSVAFWCNPISGHATLYWYQQILGQGPKLLIQFQNNGVVDDSQLPKDRFSAERLKGVDSTLKIQPAKLEDSAVYLCASSLVPSPGYEQYFGPGTRLTVT.

The chain uses TRBV28 and TRBJ2-7; D uncertain. The CDR3 has 11 residues. Germline V CDR1 and CDR2: MDHEN, SYDVKM. Trimming shortened V by 4 bases and J by 6 bases, and 7 bases separated the two germline ends. DNA for the CDR3: TGTGCCAGCAGTTGGCCGGGCGAGCAGTACTTC. Amino acid sequence: CASSWPGEQYF.

The chain uses TRBV19 and TRBJ2-3; tentative D call: TRBD1 (6 bases). The CDR3 totals 12 residues. Deletions cut 11 bases from V and 2 bases from J, with 11 bases between. In germline, CDR1 is LNHDA, CDR2 SQIVND (reference sequence). The CDR3 bases are TGTGCCGTACAGGGAGACACAGATACGCAGTATTTT. It translates to CAVQGDTDTQYF.